Listed here are 25 T cell receptor beta chains from one sample, sequenced in a study of blood T cell repertoires in COVID-19. Here immunoSEQ multiplex PCR was the method, and the copy in TCRdb shows in-frame clones only, minus some. The data hold over 45,000 clones, with 80% observed a single time. Sequencing used peripheral blood. The receptors derive from a man in his fifties or sixties with acute or convalescent COVID-19.

This clone turned up a few times. CDR3 DNA sequence: TGTGCCAGCAGTTCTTTCTTGAACACTGAAGCTTTCTTT. The encoded protein is CASSSFLNTEAFF. The chain couples TRBV6-6 to TRBJ1-1, with D unresolved. The length of the CDR3 is 13 residues. Germline-derived CDR1 and CDR2 are MNHNY and SVGAGI (reference sequence). Trimming cost V 4 bases and J 0 bases, with 6 bases left between them.

V and J are TRBV7-9 and TRBJ1-2, with 8 bases identical to TRBD1. The CDR3 has 14 residues. CDR1 and CDR2 (germline): SEHNR, FQNEAQ (reference sequence). After removal of 5 bases from V and 5 bases from J, the junction contained 7 bases not matched to a gene. As DNA, the CDR3 is TGTGCCAGCAGCAAGGACAGGGAAGGGTATGGCTACACCTTC. Its protein product is CASSKDREGYGYTF.

This chain links TRBV7-9 with TRBJ2-1; 11 bases are a match to TRBD2. From germline, CDR1 is SEHNR and CDR2 FQNEAQ (reference sequence). The V segment lost 5 bases and the J segment 6 bases; nucleotides outside the gene matches: 6. The CDR3 extends over 15 amino acids. This CDR3 reads CASSQGLAVLNEQFF. CDR3 sequence (DNA): TGTGCCAGCAGCCAGGGACTAGCGGTCCTCAATGAGCAGTTCTTC.

The chain carries TRBV5-4 and TRBJ2-3, with TRBD2 matching over 7 bases. CDR3 length: 13 residues. Germline V gene sequence: CDR1 SGHNT, CDR2 YYREEE (reference sequence). V lost 9 bases, J lost 2 bases, and 6 bases stayed unmatched. The CDR3 loop is CANGEGNTDTQYF. CDR3 bases: TGTGCCAATGGGGAGGGGAACACAGATACGCAGTATTTT.

The V and J genes are TRBV13 and TRBJ2-3; 8 bases align to TRBD1. V shed 4 bases, J shed 0 bases, and the junction held 3 bases outside the gene matches. The CDR3 is 15 residues long. Germline V gives CDR1 PRHDT, CDR2 FYEKMQ (reference sequence). CDR3 region: CASSSRTGSTDTQYF. CDR3 bases: TGTGCCAGCAGCTCCAGGACAGGGAGCACAGATACGCAGTATTTT.

This clone was seen a single time. The CDR3 reads CASSQDKDRAYGYTF. The CDR3, as DNA: TGCGCCAGCAGCCAAGATAAGGACAGGGCTTATGGCTACACCTTC. This rearrangement joins TRBV4-1 to TRBJ1-2, with 8 nucleotides matching TRBD1. The V segment lost 0 bases and the J segment 5 bases; nucleotides outside the gene matches: 5. Germline lookup yields CDR1 MGHRA and CDR2 YSYEKL. The CDR3 is 15 residues long.

The chain combines TRBV7-8 with TRBJ2-1, with TRBD2 identical over 9 bases. CDR3 length: 18 amino acids. V lost 2 bases to trimming and J lost 4 bases; unmatched junction nucleotides: 12. Germline CDR1 and CDR2: SGHVS and FQNEAQ. The CDR3 loop is CASSLQGAGGKIYNEQFF. CDR3 in DNA: TGTGCCAGCAGCTTACAAGGAGCGGGGGGAAAAATTTACAATGAGCAGTTCTTC.

V is TRBV27 and J is TRBJ1-1; tentative D call: TRBD1 (6 bases). Trimming pared 6 bases from V and 3 bases from J, leaving 14 bases between. The germline CDR1 and CDR2 sequences are MNHEY and SMNVEV (reference sequence). The CDR3 has 14 amino acids. The CDR3 coding sequence is TGTGCCAGCAGCCCCTGGGGGGGGCACACTGAAGCTTTCTTT. Translating it yields CASSPWGGHTEAFF.

This chain links TRBV10-3 with TRBJ2-1, with TRBD2 as a possible D gene (5 bases). Germline CDR1 reads ENHRY; CDR2 reads SYGVKD. The CDR3 spans 13 residues. With 10 bases removed from V and 6 bases from J, the gap between germline ends came to 16 bases. Here the CDR3 reads CATAGLVSNEQFF. The CDR3 DNA reads TGTGCCACCGCGGGCCTAGTTAGCAATGAGCAGTTCTTC.

This chain joins TRBV30 and TRBJ2-1; 7 bases match TRBD2. V was pared by 0 bases and J by 7 bases, with 3 bases of the junction left unmatched. Germline-derived CDR1 and CDR2 are GTSNPN and SVGIG (reference sequence). There are 13 residues in the CDR3. DNA for the CDR3: TGTGCCTGGAGTGTATTGGGGGGGAATGAGCAGTTCTTC. This codes for CAWSVLGGNEQFF.

This chain links TRBV10-3 with TRBJ2-2; possibly TRBD2 for D (6 bases). Between the trimmed V and J ends, which lost 2 bases and 0 bases, there was a span of 10 bases. Germline loops: CDR1 ENHRY, CDR2 SYGVKD. This CDR3 region has 16 residues. CDR3 in amino acids: CAISETGGTNTGELFF. The CDR3 DNA follows: TGTGCCATCAGTGAGACGGGCGGGACGAACACCGGGGAGCTGTTTTTT.

V usage is TRBV15 and J usage is TRBJ2-3; maybe TRBD2 (7 bases). The CDR3 spans 15 residues. Trimming left V 4 bases short and J 2 bases short, with 13 bases between. The germline V gene has CDR1 LNHNV and CDR2 YYDKDF (reference sequence). The CDR3 region has the DNA TGTGCCACCAGCATACGGGGGGCCGACACAGATACGCAGTATTTT. Protein sequence: CATSIRGADTDTQYF.

V is TRBV7-2 and J is TRBJ2-2; perhaps TRBD2 as D (6 bases). V gave up 1 base and J gave up 6 bases, with 12 bases separating them. Germline CDR1 reads SGHTA; CDR2 reads FQGNSA. The CDR3 runs to 15 residues. This CDR3 reads CASSLGFGGAGELFF. In DNA, the CDR3 is TGTGCCAGCAGCTTAGGTTTTGGAGGGGCCGGGGAGCTGTTTTTT.

This clone was seen ten or more times. This chain connects TRBV3-1 (or the pseudogene TRBV3-2) to TRBJ1-3; D not certain. V lost 7 bases and J lost 2, with 9 bases in between. The length of the CDR3 is 13 residues. The germline CDR1 and CDR2 sequences are LGHDT and YNNKEL (reference sequence). This chain's CDR3 is CASTRLPGNTIYF. The CDR3 nucleotides read TGTGCCAGCACTCGGTTACCTGGAAACACCATATATTTT.

The chain recombines TRBV7-2 with TRBJ2-5, with a weak D call TRBD1 (6 bases). This CDR3 is 14 amino acids long. V lost 3 bases, J lost 3 bases, and 11 bases lay in between. Germline CDR1 and CDR2: SGHTA and FQGNSA. In DNA form, the CDR3 reads TGTGCCAGCAGCTTCCTAGGACAGAAAGAGACCCAGTACTTC. Translation gives CASSFLGQKETQYF.

There are a few counts of this clone. This chain uses TRBV4-2 with TRBJ1-1, with D maybe TRBD1 (6 bases). Germline V gene lookup returns CDR1 LGHNA and CDR2 YNFKEQ. V was trimmed by 2 bases and J by 5 bases, leaving 9 bases between them. The CDR3 totals 13 residues. CDR3 residues: CASSQPGVTEAFF. DNA for the CDR3: TGTGCCAGCAGCCAACCAGGGGTGACTGAAGCTTTCTTT.

The table lists this clone with a few counts. V and J are TRBV19 and TRBJ2-3; 8 bases align to TRBD2. The CDR3 totals 15 residues. Trimming cost V 2 bases and J 5 bases; bases outside gene matches: 6. CDR1 and CDR2 (germline): LNHDA, SQIVND (reference sequence). CDR3 DNA sequence: TGTGCCAGTAGTATATCGGCGGGGGGAGTAGATACGCAGTATTTT. Its protein product is CASSISAGGVDTQYF.

This clone was seen a handful of times. The chain joins TRBV6-1 to TRBJ2-3; 7 nucleotides align to TRBD1. This CDR3 region has 16 residues. V shed 3 bases, J shed 0 bases, and the junction held 6 bases outside the gene matches. Germline CDR1 MNHNS, CDR2 SASEGT. The CDR3 DNA sequence: TGTGCCAGCAGTGAGGTGGGCAGGGGGAGCACAGATACGCAGTATTTT. Its protein is CASSEVGRGSTDTQYF.

The chain joins TRBV9 to TRBJ2-7, with TRBD2 as a possible D gene (5 bases). Trimming took off 0 bases at V and 2 bases at J, with 12 bases between the two ends. The CDR3 length is 15 residues. The germline V gene has CDR1 SGDLS and CDR2 YYNGEE. CDR3 sequence reads: CASSVAPRTAYEQYF. The CDR3 coding sequence is TGTGCCAGCAGCGTAGCACCCAGGACTGCCTACGAGCAGTACTTC.

The rearrangement links TRBV6-2 or TRBV6-3 to TRBJ1-2; D not certain. The CDR3 length is 15 residues. V gave up 6 bases and J gave up 5 bases, with 19 bases separating them. Germline CDR1 reads MNHEY; CDR2 reads SVGEGT. The DNA for the CDR3 is TGTGCCAGCAGCCCCTCTTACACGAAGAAATATGGCTACACCTTC. Its protein product is CASSPSYTKKYGYTF.

The gene calls are TRBV24-1 and TRBJ2-7; no reliable D call. Germline CDR1 is KGHDR and CDR2 is SFDVKD. V lost 12 bases to trimming and J lost 0 bases, with 14 bases between them. The CDR3 is made up of 13 amino acids. The CDR3 nucleotides read TGTGCCCCTTCCACCGGGTACTCCTACGAGCAGTACTTC. It is translated as CAPSTGYSYEQYF.

The chain links TRBV7-3 to TRBJ2-7; tentatively, D is TRBD2 (5 bases). The CDR3 spans 13 residues. The germline gives CDR1 SGHTA, CDR2 FQGTGA. Trimming removed 3 bases at V and 4 bases at J, with 10 bases between. The DNA for the CDR3 is TGTGCCAGCAGCTTTGACGGGAAATACGAGCAGTACTTC. It translates to CASSFDGKYEQYF.

The chain has TRBV9 and TRBJ2-7, with TRBD1 identical over 7 bases. The CDR3 consists of 14 residues. Germline V gives CDR1 SGDLS, CDR2 YYNGEE. J was trimmed by 0 bases and V by 2 bases; bases with no gene match: 2. The CDR3 sequence: CASSVEGASYEQYF. The CDR3 region has the DNA TGTGCCAGCAGCGTTGAGGGGGCCTCCTACGAGCAGTACTTC.

V is TRBV6-5 and J is TRBJ2-7, with 11 bases fitting TRBD1. Germline CDR1 is MNHEY and CDR2 is SVGAGI. The CDR3 runs 16 residues. V lost 0 bases and J lost 7; bases outside the gene matches: 8. CDR3 sequence: CASSYSKGTGGEEQYF. The CDR3 nucleotides read TGTGCCAGCAGTTACTCGAAAGGGACAGGGGGTGAAGAGCAGTACTTC.

V usage is TRBV5-1 and J usage is TRBJ2-3, with 7 nucleotides matching TRBD2. V trimming: 1 base; J trimming: 2 bases; junction bases outside the gene matches: 7. The CDR3 is 16 residues long. Germline V gene lookup returns CDR1 SGHRS and CDR2 YFSETQ. The CDR3 DNA reads TGCGCCAGCAGCTTGACGCCGGGGGGTCTCACAGATACGCAGTATTTT. It yields the protein CASSLTPGGLTDTQYF. The full variable domain, completed using reference TRBV5-1 and TRBJ2-3, is KAGVTQTPRYLIKTRGQQVTLSCSPISGHRSVSWYQQTPGQGLQFLFEYFSETQRNKGNFPGRFSGRQFSNSRSEMNVSTLELGDSALYLCASSLTPGGLTDTQYFGPGTRLTVL.